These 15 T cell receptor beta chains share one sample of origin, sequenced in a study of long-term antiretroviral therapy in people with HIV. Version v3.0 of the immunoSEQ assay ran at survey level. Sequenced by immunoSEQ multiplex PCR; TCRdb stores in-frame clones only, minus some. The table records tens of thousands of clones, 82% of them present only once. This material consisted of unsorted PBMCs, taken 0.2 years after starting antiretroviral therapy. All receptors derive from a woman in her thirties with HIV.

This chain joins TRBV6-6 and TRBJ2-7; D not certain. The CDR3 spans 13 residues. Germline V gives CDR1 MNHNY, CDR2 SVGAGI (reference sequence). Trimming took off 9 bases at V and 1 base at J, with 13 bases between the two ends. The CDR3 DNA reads TGTGCCAGTTCTACTCTAGATTCCTACGAGCAGTACTTC. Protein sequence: CASSTLDSYEQYF.

The CDR3, as DNA: TGTGCCACCAGCAGCCTGGGAGGACAGCCCCAGCATTTT. Translation gives CATSSLGGQPQHF. The V gene is TRBV15, the J gene TRBJ1-5; D gene unclear. This CDR3 is 13 amino acids long. Germline lookup yields CDR1 LNHNV and CDR2 YYDKDF (reference sequence). The ends were cut back, 3 bases at V and 7 bases at J, with 10 bases in the middle.

CDR3 region: CASRLTGATEAFF. The CDR3 DNA reads as TGTGCCAGCAGACTCACCGGTGCGACGGAAGCTTTCTTT. The chain carries TRBV6-1 and TRBJ1-1, with D hard to call. The CDR3 sequence is 13 residues long. Germline CDR1 is MNHNS and CDR2 is SASEGT. The V end lost 6 bases, the J end lost 8 bases, and 16 bases lay between the germline ends.

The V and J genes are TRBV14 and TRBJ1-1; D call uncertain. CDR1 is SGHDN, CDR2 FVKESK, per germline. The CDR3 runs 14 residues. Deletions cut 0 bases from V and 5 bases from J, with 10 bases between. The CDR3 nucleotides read TGTGCCAGCAGCCAAGATCTTACGCCGACTGAAGCTTTCTTT. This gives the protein CASSQDLTPTEAFF. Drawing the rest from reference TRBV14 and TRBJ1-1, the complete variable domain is EAGVTQFPSHSVIEKGQTVTLRCDPISGHDNLYWYRRVMGKEIKFLLHFVKESKQDESGMPNNRFLAERTGGTYSTLKVQPAELEDSGVYFCASSQDLTPTEAFFGQGTRLTVV.

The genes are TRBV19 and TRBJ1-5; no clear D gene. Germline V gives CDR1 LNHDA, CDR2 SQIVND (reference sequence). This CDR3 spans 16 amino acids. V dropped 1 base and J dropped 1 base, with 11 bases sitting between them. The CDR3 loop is CASSIASTGSNQPQHF. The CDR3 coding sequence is TGTGCCAGTAGTATAGCGTCAACTGGGAGCAATCAGCCCCAGCATTTT.

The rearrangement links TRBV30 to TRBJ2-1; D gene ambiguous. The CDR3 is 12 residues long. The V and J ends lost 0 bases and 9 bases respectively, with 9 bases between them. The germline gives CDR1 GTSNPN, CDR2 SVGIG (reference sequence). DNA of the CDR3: TGTGCCTGGAGTGTACATGGTCGTGAGCAGTTCTTC. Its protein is CAWSVHGREQFF.

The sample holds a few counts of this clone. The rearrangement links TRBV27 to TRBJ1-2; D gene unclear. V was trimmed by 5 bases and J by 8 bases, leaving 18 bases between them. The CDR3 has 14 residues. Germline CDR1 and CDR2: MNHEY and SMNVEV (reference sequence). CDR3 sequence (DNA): TGTGCCAGCAGTCCGCGGACGGCCCTAGGGGGCTACACCTTC. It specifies CASSPRTALGGYTF.

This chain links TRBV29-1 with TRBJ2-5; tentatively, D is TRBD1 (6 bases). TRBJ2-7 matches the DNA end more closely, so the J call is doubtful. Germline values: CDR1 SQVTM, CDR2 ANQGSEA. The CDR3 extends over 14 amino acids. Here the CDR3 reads CSVVPGQELYEQYF. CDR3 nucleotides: TGCAGCGTTGTACCGGGACAAGAATTGTACGAGCAGTACTTC.

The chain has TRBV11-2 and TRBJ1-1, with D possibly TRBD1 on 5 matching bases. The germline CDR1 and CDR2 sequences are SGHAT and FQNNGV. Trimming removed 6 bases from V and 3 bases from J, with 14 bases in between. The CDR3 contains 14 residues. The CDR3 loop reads CASRPRVGDTEAFF. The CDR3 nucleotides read TGTGCCAGCAGGCCCAGGGTAGGGGACACTGAAGCTTTCTTT.

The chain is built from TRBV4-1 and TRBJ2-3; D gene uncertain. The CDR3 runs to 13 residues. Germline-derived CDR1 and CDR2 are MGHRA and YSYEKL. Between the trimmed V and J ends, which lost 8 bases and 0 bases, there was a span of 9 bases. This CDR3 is CASARFSTDTQYF. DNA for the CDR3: TGCGCCAGCGCTAGGTTTAGCACAGATACGCAGTATTTT.

For the CDR3, the DNA is TGTGCCAGCTCACCCCGACAGGAACTCATGAACACTGAAGCTTTCTTT. This codes for CASSPRQELMNTEAFF. The chain links TRBV18 to TRBJ1-1, with D tentatively TRBD1 (6 bases). Trimming removed 3 bases at V and 0 bases at J, with 14 bases between. Germline V gene sequence: CDR1 KGHSH, CDR2 LQKENI. The CDR3 has 16 amino acids.

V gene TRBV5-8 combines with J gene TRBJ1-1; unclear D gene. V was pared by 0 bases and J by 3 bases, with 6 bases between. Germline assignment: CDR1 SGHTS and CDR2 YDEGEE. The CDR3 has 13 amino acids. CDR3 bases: TGTGCCAGCAGCTTGGGAAGAGACACTGAAGCTTTCTTT. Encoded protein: CASSLGRDTEAFF.

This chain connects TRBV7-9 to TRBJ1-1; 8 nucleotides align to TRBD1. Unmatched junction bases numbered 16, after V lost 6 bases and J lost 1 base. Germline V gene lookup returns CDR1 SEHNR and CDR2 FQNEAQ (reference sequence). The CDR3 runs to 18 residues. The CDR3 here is CASRDSGTGGLGNTEAFF. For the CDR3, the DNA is TGTGCCAGCAGGGACTCCGGGACAGGTGGATTGGGGAACACTGAAGCTTTCTTT.

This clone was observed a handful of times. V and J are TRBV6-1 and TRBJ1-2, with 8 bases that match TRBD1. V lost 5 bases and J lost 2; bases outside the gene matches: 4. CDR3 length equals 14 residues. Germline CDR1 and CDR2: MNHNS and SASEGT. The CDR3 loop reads CASSPDRANYGYTF. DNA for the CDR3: TGTGCCAGCAGTCCGGACAGGGCAAACTATGGCTACACCTTC.

The CDR3 loop reads CASSPGTDSNQPQHF. The CDR3 region has the DNA TGTGCCAGCTCACCGGGGACAGATAGCAATCAGCCCCAGCATTTT. The chain is built from TRBV18 and TRBJ1-5; 7 bases line up with TRBD1. V was pared by 3 bases and J by 0 bases, with 2 bases of the junction left unmatched. Germline V gives CDR1 KGHSH, CDR2 LQKENI. The CDR3 is made up of 15 amino acids.